These 21 T cell receptor beta chains were sequenced from one sample in a study of shared clonotypes between healthy human individuals. Positively selected for CCR7, the CD45RO-negative cells used as naive CD8 cells excluded terminally differentiated effector memory CD45RA+ cells. The method was immunoSEQ multiplex PCR; TCRdb's version includes in-frame clones alone and lacks a portion of them. The sample yields roughly 2 million clones, approximately 95% seen once. Source material: naive CD8+ T cells sorted from blood. The receptors derive from a man between 18 and 35 years old in good health.

The chain links TRBV6-1 to TRBJ2-7; possibly TRBD2 for D (5 bases). This CDR3 region has 14 residues. The germline V gene encodes CDR1 MNHNS and CDR2 SASEGT. V lost 2 bases and J lost 0, with 8 bases in between. The CDR3 sequence: CASSEPDYSYEQYF. CDR3 nucleotide sequence: TGTGCCAGCAGTGAACCCGACTACTCCTACGAGCAGTACTTC.

This chain connects TRBV6-5 to TRBJ1-2; 9 bases match TRBD1. The CDR3 has 15 amino acids. Germline V lookup: CDR1 MNHEY, CDR2 SVGAGI. V lost 0 bases and J lost 8; bases outside the gene matches: 7. The CDR3 DNA follows: TGTGCCAGCAGTTACTCGACAGGGGGGGCCTCCGGCTACACCTTC. Its translation is CASSYSTGGASGYTF.

The chain uses TRBV29-1 and TRBJ1-1; no firm D call. Germline CDR1 and CDR2: SQVTM and ANQGSEA. The germline V and J ends were trimmed by 5 bases and 0 bases, with 19 bases remaining between them. This CDR3 region has 16 residues. The CDR3 region is CSVTLDQDLMNTEAFF. The CDR3, as DNA: TGCAGCGTTACACTGGACCAGGACCTCATGAACACTGAAGCTTTCTTT.

To note about this clone: Additional DNA sequences in this sample encode the identical CDR3. V gene TRBV6-1 combines with J gene TRBJ2-7; the D is unclear. V lost 4 bases and J 0 bases, leaving 7 bases between the germline ends. The CDR3 totals 13 residues. From germline, CDR1 is MNHNS and CDR2 SASEGT. The CDR3 coding sequence is TGTGCCAGCAGTGGGGGAATCTCCTACGAGCAGTACTTC. The encoded protein is CASSGGISYEQYF.

The chain combines TRBV6-6 with TRBJ1-1, with 8 bases lining up with TRBD1. The J segment lost 6 bases and the V segment lost 5 bases, leaving 8 bases of the junction unmatched. CDR1 is MNHNY and CDR2 is SVGAGI in the germline V gene (reference sequence). This CDR3 region has 14 residues. CDR3 region: CASSNDRGSAEAFF. In DNA form, the CDR3 reads TGTGCCAGCAGTAATGACAGGGGTTCGGCTGAAGCTTTCTTT.

The gene calls are TRBV4-3 and TRBJ2-7; D might be TRBD1 (6 bases). Germline CDR1 and CDR2: LGHNA and YSLEER. V was trimmed by 0 bases and J by 3 bases, leaving 12 bases between them. The CDR3 is 15 amino acids. The CDR3 coding sequence is TGCGCCAGCAGCCAAGAACAGGGCCCCGTCTACGAGCAGTACTTC. This encodes CASSQEQGPVYEQYF.

The CDR3 region is CATAFLTGGYNEQFF. The DNA for the CDR3 is TGTGCCACCGCATTTTTAACAGGGGGCTACAATGAGCAGTTCTTC. This chain joins TRBV28 and TRBJ2-1, with 8 positions matching TRBD1. This CDR3 is 15 amino acids long. Germline CDR1 and CDR2: MDHEN and SYDVKM. With 10 bases clipped from V and 3 bases from J, the junction kept 11 bases outside the gene matches.

The chain recombines TRBV7-6 with TRBJ1-3, with D perhaps matching TRBD1 (5 bases). Germline CDR1 and CDR2: SGHVS and FNYEAQ. The CDR3 totals 15 residues. V was pared by 5 bases and J by 0 bases, with 11 bases between. CDR3: CASSPGSSSGNTIYF. The CDR3 DNA reads TGTGCCAGCAGCCCAGGGTCGAGCTCTGGAAACACCATATATTTT.

The J gene is TRBJ2-3, the V gene TRBV28; 9 bases align to TRBD1. This CDR3 spans 15 amino acids. Losses at the gene ends were 5 bases for V and 3 bases for J; bases not matched to a gene: 6. Per the germline V gene, CDR1 is MDHEN and CDR2 is SYDVKM. CDR3 sequence (DNA): TGTGCCAGCAGTCGAGACAGGGGGGGTACAGATACGCAGTATTTT. This gives the protein CASSRDRGGTDTQYF.

This clone was seen only a few times. The rearrangement uses TRBV27 and TRBJ1-1, with TRBD1 matching over 9 bases. V was pared by 4 bases and J by 6 bases, with 9 bases of the junction left unmatched. The CDR3 consists of 15 residues. Germline CDR1 reads MNHEY; CDR2 reads SMNVEV (reference sequence). The DNA of the CDR3 is TGTGCCAGCAGTTCCCCCGGGACAGGGCCGGCTGAAGCTTTCTTT. Translation: CASSSPGTGPAEAFF.

About this clone: Other nucleotide sequences in the sample specify the same CDR3. J is TRBJ2-1 and V is TRBV27; D possibly uses TRBD1 or TRBD2 (6 bases each). The CDR3 consists of 13 residues. CDR1 is MNHEY and CDR2 is SMNVEV in the germline V gene (reference sequence). Trimming shortened V by 3 bases and J by 7 bases, and 10 bases separated the two germline ends. CDR3 loop: CASSLRGVNEQFF. CDR3 coding DNA: TGTGCCAGCAGTTTGAGGGGGGTTAATGAGCAGTTCTTC.

As DNA, the CDR3 is TGTGCCAGCAGCCTTTTCACAGGGGGGAACACCGGGGAGCTGTTTTTT. Translation gives CASSLFTGGNTGELFF. V usage is TRBV9 and J usage is TRBJ2-2; 8 positions agree with TRBD1. The length of the CDR3 is 16 residues. V lost 4 bases to trimming and J lost 1 base; unmatched junction nucleotides: 6. CDR1 is SGDLS and CDR2 is YYNGEE in the germline V gene.

A remark on this clone: Other DNA sequences within the sample encode an identical CDR3. This CDR3 is CASSLVGGTEAFF. The CDR3 nucleotides read TGTGCCAGCAGCCTAGTGGGTGGAACTGAAGCTTTCTTT. V gene TRBV27 combines with J gene TRBJ1-1, with no clear D. The CDR3 is 13 residues long. V was shortened by 6 bases and J by 5 bases, with 13 bases between the two germline ends. Germline V gene sequence: CDR1 MNHEY, CDR2 SMNVEV (reference sequence).

V gene TRBV4-3 combines with J gene TRBJ2-3; D may be TRBD1 (7 bases). With 3 bases removed from V and 8 bases from J, the gap between germline ends came to 12 bases. The CDR3 extends over 13 amino acids. Germline-derived CDR1 and CDR2 are LGHNA and YSLEER. CDR3 protein: CASSQAQGGTQYF. CDR3 DNA sequence: TGCGCCAGCAGCCAGGCCCAGGGGGGTACGCAGTATTTT.

In regard to this clone: This CDR3 is also generated by other DNA sequences in the sample. The chain couples TRBV9 to TRBJ2-7; no firm D call. The CDR3 totals 13 residues. Trimming pared 0 bases from V and 4 bases from J, leaving 8 bases between. Germline CDR1 is SGDLS and CDR2 is YYNGEE. CDR3 in amino acids: CASSVGPTYEQYF. In nucleotides, the CDR3 is TGTGCCAGCAGCGTAGGCCCCACTTACGAGCAGTACTTC.

This chain uses TRBV27 with TRBJ2-3; TRBD2 agrees at 7 bases. CDR3 length: 16 amino acids. The germline V gene has CDR1 MNHEY and CDR2 SMNVEV (reference sequence). The junction had 7 bases not matched to a gene; V was cut back by 4 bases and J by 0 bases. CDR3 region: CASSSPRGVSTDTQYF. As DNA, the CDR3 is TGTGCCAGCAGTTCACCCCGGGGGGTGAGCACAGATACGCAGTATTTT.

This clone is a singleton in its sample. The V and J genes are TRBV27 and TRBJ2-7; D gene unclear. This CDR3 contains 16 residues. Germline assignment: CDR1 MNHEY and CDR2 SMNVEV (reference sequence). V was clipped by 7 bases and J by 2 bases, with 21 bases between them. The CDR3 loop is CASTLSYGSATYEQYF. CDR3 nucleotide sequence: TGTGCCAGCACCTTATCTTATGGGTCAGCAACCTACGAGCAGTACTTC.

The genes are TRBV7-6 and TRBJ2-1, with 7 bases identical to TRBD2. Per germline, CDR1 SGHVS and CDR2 FNYEAQ. The CDR3 sequence is 15 residues long. V lost 5 bases, J lost 1 base, and 5 bases stayed unmatched. The CDR3: CASSRLAESYNEQFF. The CDR3 DNA sequence: TGTGCCAGCAGCCGACTAGCTGAGTCCTACAATGAGCAGTTCTTC.

The rearrangement links TRBV29-1 to TRBJ2-7; no definite D call. CDR1 is SQVTM and CDR2 is ANQGSEA in the germline V gene. V was pared by 1 base and J by 2 bases, with 9 bases between. The CDR3 extends over 13 amino acids. CDR3 sequence (DNA): TGCAGCGTTGAAGGGGGATACCCCTACGAGCAGTACTTC. Protein product: CSVEGGYPYEQYF.

This clone was observed a single time. V gene TRBV7-9 combines with J gene TRBJ2-7, with 10 bases identical to TRBD2. The CDR3 spans 15 residues. With V trimmed by 5 bases and J by 7 bases, 11 bases remained unmatched. Looked up from germline, CDR1 is SEHNR and CDR2 is FQNEAQ (reference sequence). CDR3 nucleotide sequence: TGTGCCAGCAGCGAAGGAGCGGGAGGGCCAGGAGAGCAGTACTTC. The encoded protein is CASSEGAGGPGEQYF.

The chain joins TRBV9 to TRBJ2-1; TRBD2 matches at 8 bases. Trimming at V came to 0 bases and at J to 2 bases, leaving 7 bases not matched to a gene. This CDR3 has 17 amino acids. The germline CDR1 and CDR2 sequences are SGDLS and YYNGEE. The chain's CDR3 is CASSVVDAGGAYNEQFF. CDR3 bases: TGTGCCAGCAGCGTAGTGGATGCGGGAGGAGCCTACAATGAGCAGTTCTTC. The full variable domain, in which reference TRBV9 and TRBJ2-1 provide the parts outside the CDR3, is DSGVTQTPKHLITATGQRVTLRCSPRSGDLSVYWYQQSLDQGLQFLIQYYNGEERAKGNILERFSAQQFPDLHSELNLSSLELGDSALYFCASSVVDAGGAYNEQFFGPGTRLTVL.